These T cell receptor beta chains were read from a single sample in a study of shared clonotypes between healthy human individuals. Sequencing was performed with immunoSEQ multiplex PCR; in TCRdb, only in-frame clones are kept and a portion is missing. The sample holds 300,000 to 400,000 clones, around 67% seen once. The sample taken for sequencing was memory CD4+ T cells sorted from blood. These receptors originate from a man aged 25 to 40 in good health. The CDR3 runs from the conserved cysteine through the conserved F or W. D genes are given only for firm matches. Clone size is not always given. Where it is, it says once, few, many or a class for expanded clones.

.	14	TRBV7-2	.	TRBJ1-5	CASSATASNQPQHF	TGTGCCAGCAGCGCAACAGCTAGCAATCAGCCCCAGCATTTT
.	14	TRBV27	.	TRBJ2-1	CASSFAQGPNEQFF	TGTGCCAGCAGTTTCGCCCAGGGGCCCAATGAGCAGTTCTTC
TRBD1	12	TRBV28	.	TRBJ2-7	CASRGQAYEQYF	TGTGCCAGCAGAGGACAGGCCTACGAGCAGTACTTC
.	13	TRBV9	.	TRBJ2-2	CASSVKDSGELFF	TGTGCCAGCAGCGTCAAGGACTCCGGGGAGCTGTTTTTT
.	14	TRBV5-1	.	TRBJ2-2	CASRDNDNTGELFF	TGCGCCAGCAGAGACAACGACAACACCGGGGAGCTGTTTTTT
.	13	TRBV12-5	.	TRBJ2-5	CASGLDRGETQYF	TGTGCTAGTGGTTTGGATCGTGGGGAGACCCAGTACTTC
TRBD2	16	TRBV4-3	.	TRBJ2-3	CASSQSVAGAQDTQYF	TGCGCCAGCAGCCAATCAGTAGCGGGAGCTCAAGATACGCAGTATTTT
TRBD1	15	TRBV27	once	TRBJ2-7	CASSFNSGQIYEQYF	TGTGCCAGCAGTTTCAACTCGGGACAGATCTACGAGCAGTACTTC
.	14	TRBV19	.	TRBJ2-2	CASSIGPNTGELFF	TGTGCCAGTAGTATCGGACCCAACACCGGGGAGCTGTTTTTT
.	13	TRBV2	few	TRBJ2-1	CASSVGEVLEQFF	TGTGCCAGCAGTGTAGGGGAGGTCCTTGAGCAGTTCTTC
TRBD1	14	TRBV29-1	few	TRBJ2-3	CSVRLTGVGDTQYF	TGCAGCGTTCGGTTGACAGGGGTTGGAGATACGCAGTATTTT
TRBD2	14	TRBV27	.	TRBJ2-5	CASSPGDYGETQYF	TGTGCCAGCAGTCCTGGGGACTATGGGGAGACCCAGTACTTC
.	13	TRBV15	.	TRBJ1-2	CATSRSGVGGYTF	TGTGCCACCAGCAGATCAGGGGTGGGTGGCTACACCTTC
.	13	TRBV9	.	TRBJ1-1	CASIGVSGTEAFF	TGTGCCAGCATCGGGGTTTCGGGCACTGAAGCTTTCTTT
TRBD2	17	TRBV7-9	.	TRBJ2-7	CASSNQAASGIGYEQYF	TGTGCCAGCAGCAATCAGGCGGCCAGCGGGATTGGTTACGAGCAGTACTTC
.	13	TRBV5-1	.	TRBJ1-2	CASSWADSYGYTF	TGCGCCAGCAGCTGGGCGGACAGCTATGGCTACACCTTC
.	14	TRBV30	once	TRBJ1-1	CAWNTGNMNTEAFF	TGTGCCTGGAATACAGGGAACATGAACACTGAAGCTTTCTTT
.	14	TRBV2	.	TRBJ1-3	CASIGGNPGNTIYF	TGTGCCAGCATAGGCGGTAATCCTGGAAACACCATATATTTT
TRBD1	13	TRBV10-1	.	TRBJ2-5	CASSERTGGTQYF	TGCGCCAGCAGTGAGAGAACAGGGGGGACCCAGTACTTC
.	11	TRBV5-1	.	TRBJ2-3	CASGTTDTQYF	TGCGCCAGCGGAACCACAGATACGCAGTATTTT
TRBD1	15	TRBV6-9	.	TRBJ1-2	CASSDRDRGLDGYTF	TGTGCCAGCAGTGACAGGGACAGGGGGCTTGATGGCTACACCTTC
.	15	TRBV28	few	TRBJ1-5	CATLPGTNSNQPQHF	TGTGCCACCTTACCGGGAACAAATAGCAATCAGCCCCAGCATTTT
.	14	TRBV5-6	once	TRBJ2-7	CASSTRRGGYEQYF	TGTGCCAGCAGCACCCGCAGGGGTGGGTACGAGCAGTACTTC
.	16	TRBV18	.	TRBJ1-5	CASSPLGGYSNQPQHF	TGTGCCAGCTCACCACTCGGCGGATATAGCAATCAGCCCCAGCATTTT
TRBD1	14	TRBV9	.	TRBJ2-5	CASTTGQGPGTQYF	TGTGCCAGCACCACAGGACAGGGGCCGGGGACCCAGTACTTC
.	14	TRBV28	.	TRBJ1-4	CASSLWQANEKLFF	TGTGCCAGCAGTTTATGGCAGGCTAATGAAAAACTGTTTTTT
.	13	TRBV28	.	TRBJ2-3	CASSLPSTDTQYF	TGTGCCAGCAGTTTGCCAAGCACAGATACGCAGTATTTT
TRBD2	14	TRBV10-3	.	TRBJ2-1	CAISERGLDDEQFF	TGTGCCATCAGTGAGAGGGGACTAGATGATGAGCAGTTCTTC
TRBD2	15	TRBV27	.	TRBJ2-1	CASSLWGTSDNEQFF	TGTGCCAGCAGTTTATGGGGGACTAGTGACAATGAGCAGTTCTTC
TRBD2	18	TRBV11-3	.	TRBJ2-1	CASSPGLYSGRLRDEQFF	TGTGCCAGCAGCCCAGGTTTGTACAGCGGGAGGTTAAGGGATGAGCAGTTCTTC
.	13	TRBV19	.	TRBJ2-7	CASSIGGGYEQYF	TGTGCCAGTAGTATAGGTGGGGGCTACGAGCAGTACTTC
.	15	TRBV19	few	TRBJ2-1	CASSRDSSSYNEQFF	TGTGCCAGTAGTAGGGACTCCAGCTCCTACAATGAGCAGTTCTTC
.	14	TRBV6-1	.	TRBJ1-1	CASKAELRHTEAFF	TGTGCCAGCAAAGCCGAACTTCGACACACTGAAGCTTTCTTT
.	16	TRBV18	.	TRBJ1-6	CASSSIAPDLGIPLHF	TGTGCCAGCTCTTCGATAGCACCGGATCTCGGAATACCCCTCCACTTT
.	12	TRBV2	.	TRBJ2-5	CASSGQTETQYF	TGTGCCAGCAGTGGACAAACAGAGACCCAGTACTTC
TRBD2	16	TRBV7-8	.	TRBJ2-3	CASSLDLSGSADTQYF	TGTGCCAGCAGCTTAGATTTAAGCGGGAGTGCAGATACGCAGTATTTT
.	14	TRBV5-1	few	TRBJ2-2	CASSLMQNTGELFF	TGCGCCAGCAGCTTGATGCAGAACACCGGGGAGCTGTTTTTT
.	15	TRBV2	.	TRBJ2-7	CASRVSVSPFYEQYF	TGTGCCAGCAGGGTGTCAGTCAGTCCTTTCTACGAGCAGTACTTC
.	15	TRBV7-2	.	TRBJ2-5	CASSLRSGTLETQYF	TGTGCCAGCAGCTTAAGGTCGGGCACCCTGGAGACCCAGTACTTC
TRBD2	15	TRBV7-3	.	TRBJ2-1	CASSEIAGSYNEQFF	TGTGCCAGCAGCGAAATAGCGGGCTCCTACAATGAGCAGTTCTTC
.	15	TRBV2	few	TRBJ1-3	CASSGSRTEGNTIYF	TGTGCCAGCAGTGGATCCCGGACAGAGGGAAACACCATATATTTT
TRBD2	15	TRBV7-9	few	TRBJ2-7	CASSLAGDGRVEQYF	TGTGCCAGCAGCTTGGCGGGGGACGGGAGGGTGGAGCAGTACTTC
.	12	TRBV28	.	TRBJ1-5	CASRILDQPQHF	TGTGCCAGCCGCATCCTTGATCAGCCCCAGCATTTT
TRBD1	16	TRBV28	.	TRBJ2-7	CASSYLSGQGAYEQYF	TGTGCCAGCAGTTACCTTTCGGGACAGGGGGCCTACGAGCAGTACTTC
TRBD1	14	TRBV2	.	TRBJ1-2	CASRSGQGIYGYTF	TGTGCCAGCAGATCGGGACAGGGGATCTATGGCTACACCTTC
.	14	TRBV27	.	TRBJ1-4	CASSLSWGGEKLFF	TGTGCCAGCAGTTTATCGTGGGGGGGTGAAAAACTGTTTTTT
.	16	TRBV4-1	.	TRBJ1-1	CASSPYPAGENTEAFF	TGCGCCAGCAGCCCTTATCCCGCAGGGGAGAACACTGAAGCTTTCTTT
.	17	TRBV28	.	TRBJ1-4	CASSPSGFASTNEKLFF	TGTGCCAGCAGTCCCAGCGGGTTTGCATCAACTAATGAAAAACTGTTTTTT